A few counts support the clone carrying this T cell receptor beta chain. This entry belongs to a study of blood T cell repertoires in COVID-19. Study-wide context: Spain, Italy and the United States supplied samples that represented acute and convalescent COVID-19. The cDNA or gDNA used as material had been derived from T cells, B-cell-depleted T cells, or PBMCs.

Here immunoSEQ multiplex PCR was the method, and the copy in TCRdb shows in-frame clones only, minus some. The table has approximately 210,000 clones, almost 85% seen once; the top ten hold about 8%. The source is a woman in her forties or fifties with active or convalescent COVID-19. Sequencing used peripheral blood.

CDR3 sequence: CASSFSTIEAFF. CDR3 in DNA: TGTGCCAGCAGTTTCTCGACAATTGAAGCTTTCTTT. The chain carries TRBV28 and TRBJ1-1; D gene unclear. The ends were cut back, 3 bases at V and 7 bases at J, with 9 bases in the middle. The CDR3 spans 12 residues. Germline V gives CDR1 MDHEN, CDR2 SYDVKM.